This TCR beta chain was captured by sequencing in a study of technical replicates of blood from several donors. The CDR3 runs to 16 residues. Losses at the gene ends were 5 bases for V and 8 bases for J; bases not matched to a gene: 12. Germline loops: CDR1 LGHNA, CDR2 YNFKEQ. Using immunoSEQ multiplex PCR, the repertoire was profiled, and TCRdb retains in-frame clones only, with some absent. The sample holds around 100,000 clones, 95% seen once. This chain links TRBV4-2 with TRBJ2-1; TRBD2 agrees at 10 bases. The source of this sequence is a human donor in good health. The sequencing sample was made of T cells isolated from PBMCs. The DNA for the CDR3 is TGTGCCAGCAGCATCCTCCTAGCGGGAGTTGGTGATGAGCAGTTCTTC. Translated: CASSILLAGVGDEQFF.